Listed here are 29 T cell receptor beta chains from one sample, sequenced in a study of T-cell reconstitution after alpha-beta-depleted transplantation in children. For TCRbeta, the library was prepared with unique molecular identifiers. TCRdb reanalysed the PCR reads using MiXCR and keeps one entry per CDR3 protein. The table includes approximately 1,000,000 distinct CDR3 sequences, around 30% detected once. Sequenced here: PBMCs, mostly from graft donor cells, sampled 360 days after TCRalphabeta/CD19-depleted stem cell transplant. These receptors originate from a boy in the first two years of life who had a stem cell transplant for SCID, so the T cells may come from the graft donor.

This clonotype appeared a few times. The CDR3 DNA follows: TGTGCCAGCAGCTTGCAAACAGACACCGGGGAGCTGTTTTTT. It specifies CASSLQTDTGELFF. V gene TRBV11-1 combines with J gene TRBJ2-2; D gene ambiguous. This CDR3 is built from 14 residues. V was shortened by 3 bases and J by 3 bases, with 8 bases between the two germline ends. Germline lookup yields CDR1 SGHAT and CDR2 FQDESV (reference sequence).

This clonotype was seen a handful of times. The J gene is TRBJ2-2, the V gene TRBV20-1; D not resolved. There are 13 residues in the CDR3. Germline-derived CDR1 and CDR2 are DFQATT and SNEGSKA (reference sequence). V lost 0 bases to trimming and J lost 6 bases, with 8 bases between them. DNA of the CDR3: TGCAGTGCTAGAGATCCCCCAGCCGGGGAGCTGTTTTTT. Residues: CSARDPPAGELFF.

Concerning this clonotype: A much larger clone differs from this one at a single base, so this may be a read error. This sequence joins TRBV28 and TRBJ1-5; D unresolved. Germline V gene sequence: CDR1 MDHEN, CDR2 SYDVKM. The CDR3 sequence is 12 residues long. This CDR3 is CASSYSNQPEHF. The CDR3 DNA is TGTGCCAGCAGTTATAGCAATCAGCCCGAGCATTTT.

This clonotype was detected only a few times. The chain combines TRBV30 with TRBJ2-2; D possibly corresponds to TRBD2 (5 bases). Germline V gene lookup returns CDR1 GTSNPN and CDR2 SVGIG (reference sequence). Trimming pared 4 bases from V and 4 bases from J, leaving 7 bases between. This CDR3 is 12 amino acids long. The DNA of the CDR3 is TGTGCCTGGACGAGGGCCACCGGGGAGCTGTTTTTT. It codes for CAWTRATGELFF.

The chain joins TRBV12-3 or TRBV12-4 to TRBJ2-7; D is unclear. V dropped 2 bases and J dropped 6 bases, with 11 bases sitting between them. The CDR3 extends over 13 amino acids. This chain's CDR3 is CASSLSANAEQYF. Written as DNA, the CDR3 is TGTGCCAGCAGTTTATCAGCAAACGCCGAGCAGTACTTC.

This clonotype has more than one count but fewer than ten. V is TRBV9 and J is TRBJ2-3; 7 bases map to TRBD2. Per the germline V gene, CDR1 is SGDLS and CDR2 is YYNGEE. This CDR3 has 16 amino acids. J lost 2 bases, V lost 4 bases, and 10 bases had no gene match. CDR3 DNA sequence: TGTGCCAGCAGCCCGAGGACTAGGAGTCCCACAGATACGCAGTATTTT. It specifies CASSPRTRSPTDTQYF. Variable domain in full (rest from reference TRBV9 and TRBJ2-3): DSGVTQTPKHLITATGQRVTLRCSPRSGDLSVYWYQQSLDQGLQFLIQYYNGEERAKGNILERFSAQQFPDLHSELNLSSLELGDSALYFCASSPRTRSPTDTQYFGPGTRLTVL.

This chain connects TRBV12-3 or TRBV12-4 to TRBJ2-5; TRBD1 is a possible D gene (6 bases). The CDR3 is 14 residues long. V was clipped by 5 bases and J by 9 bases, with 19 bases between them. This chain's CDR3 is CASSVRDTGAPQYF. The CDR3 bases are TGTGCCAGCAGTGTACGGGACACGGGTGCACCCCAGTACTTC.

This clonotype showed up just a few times. The genes are TRBV28 and TRBJ1-1; no clear D. Looked up from germline, CDR1 is MDHEN and CDR2 is SYDVKM. V gave up 5 bases and J gave up 0 bases, with 10 bases separating them. The CDR3 runs to 14 residues. CDR3 nucleotide sequence: TGTGCCAGCAGTACGGGATCCATGAACACTGAAGCTTTCTTT. This encodes CASSTGSMNTEAFF.

This clonotype was seen a handful of times. The chain joins TRBV12-3 or TRBV12-4 to TRBJ2-3; tentatively, D is TRBD2 (6 bases). This CDR3 spans 13 amino acids. V was trimmed by 6 bases and J by 3 bases, leaving 10 bases between them. CDR3 sequence: CASSRLGTDTQYF. As DNA, the CDR3 is TGTGCCAGCAGCCGACTAGGGACAGATACGCAGTATTTT.

The chain uses TRBV13 and TRBJ1-1; D is unclear. Germline V gene lookup returns CDR1 PRHDT and CDR2 FYEKMQ (reference sequence). The CDR3 extends over 14 amino acids. Trimming pared 2 bases from V and 2 bases from J, leaving 9 bases between. For the CDR3, the DNA is TGTGCCAGCAGCTTACGTGTCAGAAACACTGAAGCTTTCTTT. Translating gives CASSLRVRNTEAFF.

The chain employs TRBV15 and TRBJ2-1, with 9 bases that match TRBD1. The CDR3 sequence is 15 residues long. Germline V gene sequence: CDR1 LNHNV, CDR2 YYDKDF (reference sequence). With 1 base clipped from V and 4 bases from J, the junction kept 2 bases outside the gene matches. The DNA for the CDR3 is TGTGCCACCAGCAGAGGACAGGGGGAATACAATGAGCAGTTCTTC. Encoded protein: CATSRGQGEYNEQFF.

The chain carries TRBV12-5 and TRBJ2-2, with D unresolved. V lost 3 bases and J lost 1, with 9 bases in between. Germline assignment: CDR1 LGHNT and CDR2 FRNRAP. The CDR3 extends over 15 amino acids. The CDR3 DNA follows: TGTGCTAGTGGTTTCAGGCTCTTGAACACCGGGGAGCTGTTTTTT. Amino acids: CASGFRLLNTGELFF.

The genes are TRBV4-2 and TRBJ2-3, with D uncertain. Germline CDR1 and CDR2: LGHNA and YNFKEQ. CDR3 size: 17 residues. Trimming removed 0 bases from V and 0 bases from J, with 13 bases in between. The CDR3 reads CASSQDRDGFSTDTQYF. Here the CDR3 DNA reads TGTGCCAGCAGCCAAGATAGGGATGGTTTTAGCACAGATACGCAGTATTTT.

This chain joins TRBV12-3 or TRBV12-4 and TRBJ1-5; no definite D call. The V gene lost 4 bases and the J gene lost 7 bases, with 17 bases spanning the gap. This CDR3 contains 15 residues. CDR3 in amino acids: CASSSVGTTVQPQHF. In DNA, the CDR3 is TGTGCCAGCAGTTCCGTGGGTACGACGGTCCAGCCCCAGCATTTT.

The CDR3 is CATSPSDRLNTEAFF. As DNA, the CDR3 is TGTGCCACCAGCCCCTCCGACAGATTGAACACTGAAGCTTTCTTT. The V gene is TRBV15, the J gene TRBJ1-1; the D gene is possibly TRBD1 (5 bases). Between the trimmed V and J ends, which lost 5 bases and 0 bases, there was a span of 13 bases. The germline V gene encodes CDR1 LNHNV and CDR2 YYDKDF (reference sequence). This CDR3 spans 15 amino acids.

This chain joins TRBV5-1 and TRBJ2-3; D perhaps matches TRBD2 (5 bases). Trimming cost V 0 bases and J 1 base, with 18 bases left between them. The CDR3 loop spans 18 amino acids. Germline V gives CDR1 SGHRS, CDR2 YFSETQ. The CDR3 here is CASSLAGILVGGTDTQYF. The CDR3 DNA sequence: TGCGCCAGCAGCTTGGCCGGAATTCTAGTCGGGGGCACAGATACGCAGTATTTT. Together with reference TRBV5-1 and TRBJ2-3, the CDR3 gives the full variable domain: KAGVTQTPRYLIKTRGQQVTLSCSPISGHRSVSWYQQTPGQGLQFLFEYFSETQRNKGNFPGRFSGRQFSNSRSEMNVSTLELGDSALYLCASSLAGILVGGTDTQYFGPGTRLTVL.

The chain recombines TRBV12-3 or TRBV12-4 with TRBJ2-7; the D gene is possibly TRBD2 (5 bases). CDR3 size: 16 residues. The V end was cut by 5 bases, the J end by 0 bases, with 17 bases between. CDR3 sequence reads: CASSGQGLLSSYEQYF. The DNA for the CDR3 is TGTGCCAGCAGTGGCCAAGGACTCCTTTCCTCCTACGAGCAGTACTTC.

A single count supports this clonotype. The CDR3 sequence: CSARESKRAYFEETQYF. The CDR3, as DNA: TGCAGTGCTAGAGAATCCAAGCGGGCTTACTTCGAGGAGACCCAGTACTTC. This chain uses TRBV20-1 with TRBJ2-5; possible D gene TRBD2, 6 bases. The germline V gene has CDR1 DFQATT and CDR2 SNEGSKA (reference sequence). This CDR3 region has 17 residues. V was cut by 0 bases and J by 5 bases, with 22 bases left in between.

A few counts support this clonotype. The chain links TRBV7-9 to TRBJ1-1, with D tentatively TRBD1 (6 bases). The CDR3 has 15 residues. Germline-derived CDR1 and CDR2 are SEHNR and FQNEAQ (reference sequence). V was trimmed by 2 bases and J by 1 base, leaving 11 bases between them. The CDR3 DNA is TGTGCCAGCAGCTTAAAAGGGGGACCGAACACTGAAGCTTTCTTT. Amino acid sequence: CASSLKGGPNTEAFF.

In its sample, this clonotype was seen a few times. The rearrangement uses TRBV12-3 or TRBV12-4 and TRBJ2-2; D uncertain. V lost 1 base and J 5 bases, leaving 11 bases between the germline ends. CDR3 length: 15 amino acids. In nucleotides, the CDR3 is TGTGCCAGCAGTTTAGTTCTAGGGCCAACCGGGGAGCTGTTTTTT. Amino acid sequence: CASSLVLGPTGELFF.

There are a few counts of this clonotype. The V and J genes are TRBV5-1 and TRBJ2-1; 9 bases agree with TRBD1. V gave up 6 bases and J gave up 8 bases; unmatched junction bases: 9. The CDR3 sequence is 14 residues long. Germline V lookup: CDR1 SGHRS, CDR2 YFSETQ. The CDR3 is CASTGQGTLDEQFF. The CDR3, as DNA: TGCGCCAGCACGGGACAGGGTACCCTTGATGAGCAGTTCTTC.

The chain couples TRBV6-6 to TRBJ2-7; D remains ambiguous. The V gene lost 5 bases and the J gene lost 3 bases, with 8 bases spanning the gap. There are 12 residues in the CDR3. CDR1 MNHNY and CDR2 SVGAGI come from the germline V gene (reference sequence). DNA of the CDR3: TGTGCCAGCAGTCAAATAGACTACGAGCAGTACTTC. It encodes CASSQIDYEQYF.

This clonotype was detected a few times. This chain uses TRBV20-1 with TRBJ1-1; 7 bases match TRBD1. CDR3 length: 14 amino acids. Per the germline V gene, CDR1 is DFQATT and CDR2 is SNEGSKA (reference sequence). Trimming removed 4 bases from V and 0 bases from J; junction bases left unmatched: 5. CDR3 DNA: TGCAGTGCTACAGGGGGTCCGATGAACACTGAAGCTTTCTTT. Amino acid sequence: CSATGGPMNTEAFF.

This clonotype was picked up a small number of times. The rearrangement links TRBV5-5 to TRBJ2-3; D is uncertain. The ends were cut back, 1 base at V and 6 bases at J, with 6 bases in the middle. The CDR3 is 12 residues long. The V gene's germline CDR1 is SGHKS and CDR2 YYEKEE (reference sequence). This CDR3 is CASSLWMDTQYF. Here the CDR3 DNA reads TGTGCCAGCAGCTTGTGGATGGATACGCAGTATTTT. The full variable domain, completed using reference TRBV5-5 and TRBJ2-3, is DAGVTQSPTHLIKTRGQQVTLRCSPISGHKSVSWYQQVLGQGPQFIFQYYEKEERGRGNFPDRFSARQFPNYSSELNVNALLLGDSALYLCASSLWMDTQYFGPGTRLTVL.

The chain is built from TRBV5-1 and TRBJ2-3; D might be TRBD1 or TRBD2, each matching 6 bases. Germline CDR1 and CDR2: SGHRS and YFSETQ. CDR3 size: 16 residues. Deletions cut 4 bases from V and 0 bases from J, with 15 bases between. The CDR3 sequence is CASSGGLGASTDTQYF. Written as DNA, the CDR3 is TGCGCCAGCAGCGGGGGGCTTGGGGCTAGCACAGATACGCAGTATTTT.

This clonotype was seen a handful of times. The V call is TRBV2, the J call TRBJ2-1; 11 bases line up with TRBD1. The ends lost 3 bases at V and 8 bases at J; junction bases unmatched: 6. CDR3 length: 15 amino acids. Germline V gives CDR1 SNHLY, CDR2 FYNNEI. The DNA for the CDR3 is TGTGCCAGCAGTGATAGGGGACAGGGGGGCGATGAGCAGTTCTTC. It codes for CASSDRGQGGDEQFF.

This clonotype turned up a few times. This chain links TRBV13 with TRBJ2-2, with D unclear. Trimming shortened V by 5 bases and J by 5 bases, and 18 bases separated the two germline ends. CDR3 length: 16 amino acids. Germline values: CDR1 PRHDT, CDR2 FYEKMQ (reference sequence). The DNA for the CDR3 is TGTGCCAGCAGCCAAGGATTGGGTTCGTGGACCGGGGAGCTGTTTTTT. It yields the protein CASSQGLGSWTGELFF.

This clonotype was detected a few times. The chain has TRBV12-3 or TRBV12-4 and TRBJ1-1, with 7 bases aligning to TRBD1. The J segment lost 1 base and the V segment lost 5 bases, leaving 4 bases of the junction unmatched. The CDR3 consists of 14 residues. Written as DNA, the CDR3 is TGTGCCAGCAGTCTGGGACAGTGGAACACTGAAGCTTTCTTT. This encodes CASSLGQWNTEAFF.

This clonotype was observed a few times. The CDR3 DNA reads TGTGCCAGCTCGCCAGGGGCAGACTTAAACTATGGCTACACCTTC. Protein product: CASSPGADLNYGYTF. The J gene is TRBJ1-2, the V gene TRBV18, with a possible D match to TRBD1 (6 bases). The CDR3 runs 15 residues. Germline V lookup: CDR1 KGHSH, CDR2 LQKENI. V was pared by 6 bases and J by 2 bases, with 16 bases between.